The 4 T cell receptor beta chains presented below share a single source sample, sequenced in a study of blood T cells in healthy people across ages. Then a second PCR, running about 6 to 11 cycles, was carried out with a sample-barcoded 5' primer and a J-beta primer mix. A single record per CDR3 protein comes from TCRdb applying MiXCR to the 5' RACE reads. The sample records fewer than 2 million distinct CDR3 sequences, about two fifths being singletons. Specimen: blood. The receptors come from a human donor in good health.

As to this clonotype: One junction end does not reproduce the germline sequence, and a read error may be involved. CDR3 coding DNA: TGTGCCAGCAGTTTCCACAGGGGGCGAAATTATGGGGCCAACGTCGTGACTTTC. The encoded protein is CASSFHRGRNYGANVVTF. The chain combines TRBV12-3 or TRBV12-4 with TRBJ2-6; 9 nucleotides line up with TRBD1. This CDR3 has 18 amino acids.

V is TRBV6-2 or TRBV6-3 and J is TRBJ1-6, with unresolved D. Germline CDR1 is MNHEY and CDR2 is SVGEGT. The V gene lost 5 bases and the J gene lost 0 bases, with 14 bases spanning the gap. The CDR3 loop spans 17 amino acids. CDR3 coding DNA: TGTGCCAGCAGTCGTACGGGCTTCGGCTCCTATAATTCACCCCTCCACTTT. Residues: CASSRTGFGSYNSPLHF.

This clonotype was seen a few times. The CDR3 region is CASSQGRGRYEQYF. The DNA of the CDR3 is TGCGCCAGCAGCCAAGGCCGGGGTCGGTACGAGCAGTACTTC. V usage is TRBV4-1 and J usage is TRBJ2-7; D might be TRBD2 (5 bases). Trimming left V 1 base short and J 4 bases short, with 11 bases between. CDR3 size: 14 residues. The germline V gene has CDR1 MGHRA and CDR2 YSYEKL.

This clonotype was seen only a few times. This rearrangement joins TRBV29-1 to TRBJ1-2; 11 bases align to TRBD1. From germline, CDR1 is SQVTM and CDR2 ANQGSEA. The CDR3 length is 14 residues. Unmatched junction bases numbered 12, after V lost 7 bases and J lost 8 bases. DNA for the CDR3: TGCAGCGCCGCCAACGGACAGGGGGCGCGGGGCTACACCTTC. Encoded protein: CSAANGQGARGYTF.